What follows are 19 T cell receptor beta chains derived from one specimen sequenced in a study of shared clonotypes between healthy human individuals. Profiling relied on immunoSEQ multiplex PCR, and the TCRdb table lists in-frame clones only, not all of them. The table shows 100,000 to 120,000 clones, with approximately 70% occurring only once. The sequenced material came from memory CD8+ T cells sorted from blood. Specified subset: CD45RO+ cells pooled with CCR7-negative TemRA cells. The receptors shown here come from a woman in her thirties in good health.

The chain joins TRBV19 to TRBJ1-4, with 8 nucleotides matching TRBD1. V lost 6 bases to trimming and J lost 6 bases; unmatched junction nucleotides: 9. The CDR3 length is 15 residues. Germline CDR1 reads LNHDA; CDR2 reads SQIVND (reference sequence). CDR3 amino acids: CASSNPKTGDEKLFF. The CDR3 DNA reads as TGTGCCAGTAGCAACCCAAAGACAGGGGATGAAAAACTGTTTTTT.

The rearrangement joins TRBV11-2 to TRBJ2-3, with unresolved D. This CDR3 contains 15 residues. V was pared by 1 base and J by 2 bases, with 10 bases between. Looked up from germline, CDR1 is SGHAT and CDR2 is FQNNGV. Here the CDR3 DNA reads TGTGCCAGCAGCTTAGTCCGGGCCTCCACAGATACGCAGTATTTT. Its translation: CASSLVRASTDTQYF.

The rearrangement uses TRBV19 and TRBJ2-2; no reliable D call. This CDR3 comprises 12 residues. The V and J ends lost 6 bases and 1 base respectively, with 3 bases between them. Germline-derived CDR1 and CDR2 are LNHDA and SQIVND (reference sequence). CDR3 nucleotides: TGTGCCAGTAGGGTGAACACCGGGGAGCTGTTTTTT. It is translated as CASRVNTGELFF. Full variable domain (remainder filled in from reference TRBV19 and TRBJ2-2): DGGITQSPKYLFRKEGQNVTLSCEQNLNHDAMYWYRQDPGQGLRLIYYSQIVNDFQKGDIAEGYSVSREKKESFPLTVTSAQKNPTAFYLCASRVNTGELFFGEGSRLTVL.

The chain couples TRBV5-1 to TRBJ2-7, with 10 bases identical to TRBD1. The J segment lost 0 bases and the V segment lost 2 bases, leaving 8 bases of the junction unmatched. Germline values: CDR1 SGHRS, CDR2 YFSETQ. The CDR3 is 17 residues long. CDR3 loop: CASSFSSGDRGSYEQYF. The CDR3 nucleotides are TGCGCCAGCAGCTTCAGTTCCGGGGACAGGGGCTCCTACGAGCAGTACTTC.

This clone was picked up one time. The chain joins TRBV4-1 to TRBJ2-7, with D possibly being TRBD1 (6 bases). This CDR3 region has 15 residues. Trimming pared 3 bases from V and 2 bases from J, leaving 14 bases between. Germline CDR1 is MGHRA and CDR2 is YSYEKL. CDR3 DNA sequence: TGCGCCAGCAGCCACAGTGGGGGCAGGGCCTACGAGCAGTACTTC. It codes for CASSHSGGRAYEQYF.

The chain joins TRBV29-1 to TRBJ2-5, with a possible D match to TRBD2 (5 bases). CDR3 size: 16 residues. With 1 base removed from V and 5 bases from J, the gap between germline ends came to 20 bases. Per germline, CDR1 SQVTM and CDR2 ANQGSEA. CDR3 protein: CSVEAPGLDWGETQYF. CDR3 nucleotide sequence: TGCAGCGTTGAAGCCCCGGGCCTGGACTGGGGTGAGACCCAGTACTTC.

This chain joins TRBV15 and TRBJ1-5; the D is unclear. V was clipped by 9 bases and J by 4 bases, with 16 bases between them. Germline values: CDR1 LNHNV, CDR2 YYDKDF (reference sequence). The CDR3 covers 14 residues. CDR3 sequence reads: CATTQEEGNQPQHF. In DNA, the CDR3 is TGTGCCACGACGCAAGAGGAGGGAAATCAGCCCCAGCATTTT.

Ten or more counts support this clone. The chain employs TRBV21-1 and TRBJ1-6; TRBD1 is the table's D call and was not checked against the DNA. TRBV21-1 is a pseudogene locus. The CDR3 sequence is 16 residues long. For the CDR3, the DNA is TGTGCCAGCAGCAAAAAGGCAGGGCTCGCCAATTCACCCCTCCACTTT. As protein: CASSKKAGLANSPLHF.

The chain combines TRBV7-8 with TRBJ1-1; a weak D match, TRBD1 (5 bases). The CDR3 is 16 amino acids. V shed 1 base and J shed 3 bases, with 15 bases lying between them. The V gene's germline CDR1 is SGHVS and CDR2 FQNEAQ. CDR3 in amino acids: CASSLGVEGLDTEAFF. CDR3 coding DNA: TGTGCCAGCAGCTTAGGTGTGGAGGGGTTGGACACTGAAGCTTTCTTT.

This rearrangement joins TRBV25-1 to TRBJ2-2; 8 bases align to TRBD2. The CDR3 sequence is 16 residues long. Germline lookup yields CDR1 MGHDK and CDR2 SYGVNS. Germline trimming cut 1 base from V and 4 bases from J; bases unmatched to any gene: 5. The DNA of the CDR3 is TGTGCCAGCAGTGAATCAAAACTAGCGGCCACCGGGGAGCTGTTTTTT. Protein product: CASSESKLAATGELFF.

In its sample, this clone is large (0.1 to 1%). This chain uses TRBV7-8 with TRBJ1-2; 8 bases line up with TRBD1. J was trimmed by 4 bases and V by 5 bases; bases with no gene match: 6. Germline loops: CDR1 SGHVS, CDR2 FQNEAQ. This CDR3 contains 14 residues. CDR3 in DNA: TGTGCCAGCAGCGTCGGACAGGGAGGCTATGGCTACACCTTC. It translates to CASSVGQGGYGYTF.

This chain joins TRBV25-1 and TRBJ1-4; unclear D gene. Trimming left V 7 bases short and J 2 bases short, with 8 bases between. The CDR3 runs to 13 residues. Germline V CDR1 and CDR2: MGHDK, SYGVNS. CDR3 nucleotide sequence: TGTGCCAGCATGCCTCTTACTAATGAAAAACTGTTTTTT. This translates into CASMPLTNEKLFF.

This chain joins TRBV25-1 and TRBJ2-7; D call uncertain. The V end was cut by 3 bases, the J end by 2 bases, with 8 bases between. CDR3 length: 13 residues. The V gene's germline CDR1 is MGHDK and CDR2 SYGVNS. The CDR3 sequence: CASSDPQTYEQYF. The CDR3, as DNA: TGTGCCAGCAGTGACCCACAAACCTACGAGCAGTACTTC.

This clone was observed a few times. A much larger clone differs from this one at a single base, so this may be a read error. The V gene is TRBV25-1, the J gene TRBJ2-7; unclear D gene. This CDR3 has 12 residues. Germline lookup yields CDR1 MGHDK and CDR2 SYGVNS. Trimming took off 4 bases at V and 0 bases at J, with 4 bases between the two ends. CDR3 residues: CASSASSYEQYF. The CDR3 region has the DNA TGTGCCAGCAGTGCTAGCTCCTACGAGCAGTACTTC.

The gene calls are TRBV4-1 and TRBJ2-7; tentatively, D is TRBD2 (6 bases). The CDR3 has 13 amino acids. In germline, CDR1 is MGHRA, CDR2 YSYEKL. Trimming stripped 4 bases from V and 3 bases from J, with 10 bases between. The CDR3 reads CASSLGSGYEQYF. The CDR3 DNA sequence: TGCGCCAGCAGCCTCGGGAGTGGCTACGAGCAGTACTTC.

This clone appeared a few times. The V gene is TRBV4-1, the J gene TRBJ2-1; 13 nucleotides match TRBD2. The trim removed 3 bases at V and 8 bases at J, leaving 16 bases unmatched. The CDR3 runs 19 residues. CDR1 is MGHRA and CDR2 is YSYEKL in the germline V gene. Written as DNA, the CDR3 is TGCGCCAGCAGCCATCCCGGGACTAGCGGGAAGGTCGGGGCAGATGAGCAGTTCTTC. Translating gives CASSHPGTSGKVGADEQFF.

The rearrangement links TRBV5-1 to TRBJ1-1, with a tentative D call TRBD1 (5 bases). Trimming took off 0 bases at V and 0 bases at J, with 9 bases between the two ends. Germline V gene lookup returns CDR1 SGHRS and CDR2 YFSETQ. The CDR3 runs to 15 residues. DNA for the CDR3: TGCGCCAGCAGCTTGGCCCGAGGGGTGAACACTGAAGCTTTCTTT. It specifies CASSLARGVNTEAFF.

This clone was observed a handful of times. The chain is built from TRBV19 and TRBJ2-3, with D perhaps TRBD2 (5 bases). Germline-derived CDR1 and CDR2 are LNHDA and SQIVND (reference sequence). The CDR3 is 15 amino acids. V lost 5 bases, J lost 6 bases, and 18 bases lay in between. This chain's CDR3 is CASSSLEFHSDTQYF. The CDR3 DNA sequence: TGTGCCAGTAGTTCACTAGAGTTCCATTCGGATACGCAGTATTTT.

This chain connects TRBV5-1 to TRBJ1-3; D not resolved. The CDR3 loop spans 15 amino acids. Trimming cost V 4 bases and J 0 bases, with 11 bases left between them. CDR1 is SGHRS, CDR2 YFSETQ, per germline. CDR3 DNA: TGCGCCAGCAGCCTTGACGGCTACTCTGGAAACACCATATATTTT. Amino acids: CASSLDGYSGNTIYF.